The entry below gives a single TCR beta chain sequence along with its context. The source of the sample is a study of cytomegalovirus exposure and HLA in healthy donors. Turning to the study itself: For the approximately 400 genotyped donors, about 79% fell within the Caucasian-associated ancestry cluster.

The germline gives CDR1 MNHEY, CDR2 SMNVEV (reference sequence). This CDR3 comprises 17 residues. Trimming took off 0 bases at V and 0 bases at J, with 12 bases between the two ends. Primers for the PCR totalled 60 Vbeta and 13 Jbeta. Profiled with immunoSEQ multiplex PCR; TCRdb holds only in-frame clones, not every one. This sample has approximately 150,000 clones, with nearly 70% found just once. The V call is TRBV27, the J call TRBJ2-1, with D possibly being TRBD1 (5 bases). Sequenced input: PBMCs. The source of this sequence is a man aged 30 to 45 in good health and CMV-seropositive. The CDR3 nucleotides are TGTGCCAGCAGTTTATCGCCAGGGAAGAGCTCCTACAATGAGCAGTTCTTC. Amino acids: CASSLSPGKSSYNEQFF.